The 24 T cell receptor beta chains reported below all come from one sample, sequenced in a study of cytomegalovirus exposure and HLA in healthy donors. PCR used 60 Vbeta primers and 13 Jbeta primers. The assay was immunoSEQ multiplex PCR, and TCRdb's table has in-frame clones only and misses some. The sample shows 120,000 or so clones, about 80% of them seen only once. The material sequenced was PBMCs. These receptors were taken from a man aged 25 to 40 in good health and CMV-seropositive.

The rearrangement links TRBV5-6 to TRBJ1-2, with 7 bases fitting TRBD1. CDR3 length: 17 amino acids. V trimming: 1 base; J trimming: 2 bases; junction bases outside the gene matches: 11. CDR1 and CDR2 from the germline V gene are SGHDT and YYEEEE. The CDR3 sequence: CASSLKAGGGLNYGYTF. The CDR3 coding sequence is TGTGCCAGCAGCTTGAAGGCAGGGGGTGGCTTAAACTATGGCTACACCTTC.

The genes are TRBV27 and TRBJ2-1, with D maybe TRBD1 (5 bases). CDR3 length: 15 amino acids. The V end was cut by 2 bases, the J end by 3 bases, with 11 bases between. The germline V gene has CDR1 MNHEY and CDR2 SMNVEV (reference sequence). The CDR3 reads CASSLGQGVYNEQFF. The CDR3 nucleotides are TGTGCCAGCAGTTTAGGGCAGGGTGTCTACAATGAGCAGTTCTTC.

This chain links TRBV30 with TRBJ1-2; 9 bases are shared with TRBD1. This CDR3 is built from 15 residues. J lost 4 bases, V lost 8 bases, and 14 bases had no gene match. Germline V gene sequence: CDR1 GTSNPN, CDR2 SVGIG (reference sequence). As DNA, the CDR3 is TGTGCCAGATCCGAGGGGACAGGGATTATCTATGGCTACACCTTC. Protein sequence: CARSEGTGIIYGYTF. Supplemented by reference TRBV30 and TRBJ1-2, the full variable domain reads SQTIHQWPATLVQPVGSPLSLECTVEGTSNPNLYWYRQAAGRGLQLLFYSVGIGQISSEVPQNLSASRPQDRQFILSSKKLLLSDSGFYLCARSEGTGIIYGYTFGSGTRLTVV.

There are a few counts of this clone. This chain uses TRBV18 with TRBJ2-2; 12 bases fit TRBD1. Germline-derived CDR1 and CDR2 are KGHSH and LQKENI. The junction had 8 bases not matched to a gene; V was cut back by 3 bases and J by 6 bases. The CDR3 spans 17 residues. CDR3 nucleotides: TGTGCCAGCTCACCGTTCGGGGGACAGGGGGCTGCCGGGGAGCTGTTTTTT. Protein: CASSPFGGQGAAGELFF.

The genes are TRBV15 and TRBJ1-2; the match to TRBD1 covers 9 bases. The CDR3 extends over 15 amino acids. V lost 2 bases to trimming and J lost 5 bases; unmatched junction nucleotides: 6. Germline V gives CDR1 LNHNV, CDR2 YYDKDF (reference sequence). The CDR3 DNA reads TGTGCCACCAGCAGACCTAGGACAGGGGAATATGGCTACACCTTC. Protein product: CATSRPRTGEYGYTF.

The chain has TRBV18 and TRBJ2-2; maybe TRBD1 (5 bases). The germline CDR1 and CDR2 sequences are KGHSH and LQKENI. Trimming took 3 bases from V and 4 from J, leaving 15 bases between them. CDR3 length: 16 amino acids. CDR3 bases: TGTGCCAGCTCACCGTCGACAGACCTGGGCACCGGGGAGCTGTTTTTT. Translation: CASSPSTDLGTGELFF.

This chain joins TRBV28 and TRBJ2-1; 10 bases map to TRBD2. There are 15 residues in the CDR3. Germline V gene data show CDR1 as MDHEN and CDR2 as SYDVKM. In DNA, the CDR3 is TGTGCGAATTATCCTCCTAGCGGGAGAAAGGATGAGCAGTTCTTC. It translates to CANYPPSGRKDEQFF. Full variable domain (rest looked up from reference TRBV28 and TRBJ2-1): DVKVTQSSRYLVKRTGEKVFLECVQDMDHENMFWYRQDPGLGLRLIYFSYDVKMKEKGDIPEGYSVSREKKERFSLILESASTNQTSMYLCANYPPSGRKDEQFFGPGTRLTVL.

The V call is TRBV19, the J call TRBJ2-1; no reliable D call. The V gene's germline CDR1 is LNHDA and CDR2 SQIVND (reference sequence). CDR3 size: 13 residues. Trimming stripped 4 bases from V and 7 bases from J, with 11 bases between. CDR3 in amino acids: CASSSGWLNEQFF. The CDR3, as DNA: TGTGCCAGTAGTAGCGGTTGGTTGAATGAGCAGTTCTTC. The whole variable domain, remainder taken from reference TRBV19 and TRBJ2-1, is DGGITQSPKYLFRKEGQNVTLSCEQNLNHDAMYWYRQDPGQGLRLIYYSQIVNDFQKGDIAEGYSVSREKKESFPLTVTSAQKNPTAFYLCASSSGWLNEQFFGPGTRLTVL.

The chain is built from TRBV6-1 and TRBJ2-7, with TRBD1 identical over 10 bases. V lost 6 bases, J lost 5 bases, and 10 bases stayed unmatched. The germline CDR1 and CDR2 sequences are MNHNS and SASEGT. The CDR3 extends over 15 amino acids. The CDR3 DNA sequence: TGTGCCAGCAGGGGCGCTTGGGACAGGGGCGACGAGCAGTACTTC. It is translated as CASRGAWDRGDEQYF.

There are a few counts of this clone. Other nucleotide sequences in the sample specify the same CDR3. The rearrangement joins TRBV5-4 to TRBJ2-1, with a possible D match to TRBD2 (5 bases). Germline CDR1 and CDR2: SGHNT and YYREEE (reference sequence). CDR3 size: 15 residues. V lost 6 bases and J 6 bases, leaving 19 bases between the germline ends. The CDR3 sequence is CASTAEVSLANEQFF. The CDR3 coding sequence is TGTGCCAGCACCGCGGAGGTCTCCTTGGCCAATGAGCAGTTCTTC.

The V and J genes are TRBV6-5 and TRBJ2-3; TRBD2 matches at 8 bases. CDR1 is MNHEY and CDR2 is SVGAGI in the germline V gene. This CDR3 comprises 14 residues. V shed 7 bases, J shed 0 bases, and the junction held 3 bases outside the gene matches. The CDR3 reads CASKPGGSTDTQYF. The CDR3 DNA reads TGTGCCAGCAAGCCGGGAGGGAGCACAGATACGCAGTATTTT.

CDR3 amino acids: CASGLAGGPGNEQFF. Written as DNA, the CDR3 is TGTGCCAGTGGACTAGCGGGAGGGCCGGGCAATGAGCAGTTCTTC. The chain combines TRBV9 with TRBJ2-1, with 15 positions matching TRBD2. V trimming: 8 bases; J trimming: 6 bases; junction bases outside the gene matches: 6. This CDR3 comprises 15 residues. Per the germline V gene, CDR1 is SGDLS and CDR2 is YYNGEE.

This sequence joins TRBV4-2 and TRBJ2-1; TRBD1 aligns across 12 bases. From germline, CDR1 is LGHNA and CDR2 YNFKEQ. The CDR3 has 15 amino acids. V trimming: 3 bases; J trimming: 5 bases; junction bases outside the gene matches: 2. The CDR3 DNA reads TGTGCCAGCAGCCAGGGACAGGGGGCAGACAATGAGCAGTTCTTC. Its translation: CASSQGQGADNEQFF.

This clone was seen a single time. The genes are TRBV7-6 and TRBJ2-3; a possible D gene is TRBD1 (6 bases). V shed 6 bases and J shed 2 bases, with 21 bases lying between them. Germline CDR1 is SGHVS and CDR2 is FNYEAQ. This CDR3 is 17 amino acids long. CDR3 sequence reads: CASRVTAGQTSTDTQYF. As DNA, the CDR3 is TGTGCCAGCAGGGTCACGGCCGGACAGACCTCCACAGATACGCAGTATTTT.

This clone appeared once. V and J are TRBV5-6 and TRBJ2-5; D uncertain. The CDR3 has 15 amino acids. V was trimmed by 0 bases and J by 2 bases, leaving 11 bases between them. CDR1 and CDR2 from the germline V gene are SGHDT and YYEEEE. The CDR3 loop is CASSLAYILQETQYF. The DNA of the CDR3 is TGTGCCAGCAGCTTGGCCTATATCCTTCAAGAGACCCAGTACTTC.

The rearrangement links TRBV7-9 to TRBJ1-1; 9 positions match TRBD1. The J segment lost 5 bases and the V segment lost 6 bases, leaving 13 bases of the junction unmatched. The CDR3 totals 16 residues. Germline V gene sequence: CDR1 SEHNR, CDR2 FQNEAQ (reference sequence). The CDR3 protein is CASRPPGTGQWTEAFF. As DNA, the CDR3 is TGTGCCAGCAGACCCCCCGGGACAGGGCAATGGACTGAAGCTTTCTTT.

This chain uses TRBV5-8 with TRBJ2-1, with a tentative D call TRBD2 (6 bases). CDR1 and CDR2 (germline): SGHTS, YDEGEE. The CDR3 totals 14 residues. V was pared by 3 bases and J by 2 bases, with 9 bases between. The CDR3 DNA reads as TGTGCCAGCAGCTCCAGGGAGGCCTACAATGAGCAGTTCTTC. Translating it yields CASSSREAYNEQFF.

The chain recombines TRBV27 with TRBJ1-5; unclear D gene. The V gene lost 6 bases and the J gene lost 6 bases, with 18 bases spanning the gap. Looked up from germline, CDR1 is MNHEY and CDR2 is SMNVEV (reference sequence). The CDR3 totals 15 residues. The CDR3 nucleotides are TGTGCCAGCAGGAAGGACGGGAGTACTGGTCAGCCCCAGCATTTT. It translates to CASRKDGSTGQPQHF.

The sample holds one count of this clone. V and J are TRBV29-1 and TRBJ2-3; TRBD2 matches 8 bases. The junction had 8 bases not matched to a gene; V was cut back by 4 bases and J by 2 bases. From germline, CDR1 is SQVTM and CDR2 ANQGSEA. The CDR3 length is 15 residues. The CDR3 nucleotides read TGCAGCGTTGCCTTTCTAGCGGGTCACACAGATACGCAGTATTTT. This sequence encodes CSVAFLAGHTDTQYF.

V and J are TRBV7-9 and TRBJ2-1; no reliable D call. V lost 5 bases to trimming and J lost 6 bases, with 11 bases between them. The CDR3 totals 13 residues. Germline CDR1 SEHNR, CDR2 FQNEAQ (reference sequence). CDR3 DNA: TGTGCCAGCAGCGAACCACTATTCAATGAGCAGTTCTTC. This translates into CASSEPLFNEQFF.

The rearrangement joins TRBV9 to TRBJ1-5; a weak D match, TRBD1 (6 bases). V lost 2 bases and J 4 bases, leaving 13 bases between the germline ends. Per the germline V gene, CDR1 is SGDLS and CDR2 is YYNGEE. This CDR3 has 15 amino acids. The CDR3: CASSVGGGRNQPQHF. CDR3 sequence (DNA): TGTGCCAGCAGCGTGGGAGGGGGTAGAAATCAGCCCCAGCATTTT.

The chain is built from TRBV28 and TRBJ1-4; D is undetermined. Germline CDR1 and CDR2: MDHEN and SYDVKM. The CDR3 covers 14 residues. V dropped 8 bases and J dropped 5 bases, with 15 bases sitting between them. The CDR3 DNA sequence: TGTGCCAGCTTTAAGGGAGTTTGGAATGAAAAACTGTTTTTT. Its protein product is CASFKGVWNEKLFF.

The chain couples TRBV28 to TRBJ2-7, with 7 positions matching TRBD2. V dropped 5 bases and J dropped 2; count of bases not matched to a gene: 9. CDR3 length: 15 residues. Germline loops: CDR1 MDHEN, CDR2 SYDVKM. This CDR3 reads CASSHRGLLTYEQYF. In DNA form, the CDR3 reads TGTGCCAGCAGTCATCGGGGACTACTAACCTACGAGCAGTACTTC. Based on the CDR3 plus reference TRBV28 and TRBJ2-7, the full variable domain is DVKVTQSSRYLVKRTGEKVFLECVQDMDHENMFWYRQDPGLGLRLIYFSYDVKMKEKGDIPEGYSVSREKKERFSLILESASTNQTSMYLCASSHRGLLTYEQYFGPGTRLTVT.

This clone was picked up one time. The chain uses TRBV27 and TRBJ2-7; 12 bases match TRBD2. In germline, CDR1 is MNHEY, CDR2 SMNVEV (reference sequence). With 5 bases clipped from V and 1 base from J, the junction kept 9 bases outside the gene matches. The CDR3 extends over 17 amino acids. For the CDR3, the DNA is TGTGCCAGCAGTCCACATGCCGGACTAGCGGGATCCTACGAGCAGTACTTC. It yields the protein CASSPHAGLAGSYEQYF.